The 12 T cell receptor beta chains in this list originate from one sample, sequenced in a study of CD8 T cells in ankylosing spondylitis. Broader study findings: In ankylosing spondylitis blood, a motif of fewer than 10 highly homologous TCR beta variants appeared characteristic.

No antigen has been assigned to these receptors. From the 5' RACE reads, TCRdb called clonotypes with MiXCR, one entry per CDR3 protein. The data contain hundreds of thousands of distinct CDR3 sequences, around 11% of them singletons. Sequenced material: blood, either unsorted or a sorted T cell fraction (not recorded which). These TCRs come from a male donor with ankylosing spondylitis.

This clonotype was seen only a few times. V is TRBV27 and J is TRBJ2-3; 14 bases map to TRBD2. J was trimmed by 8 bases and V by 5 bases; bases with no gene match: 6. The CDR3 totals 15 residues. The germline V gene encodes CDR1 MNHEY and CDR2 SMNVEV (reference sequence). Written as DNA, the CDR3 is TGTGCCAGCAGTCCCGGGACTAGCGGGAGTACTACGCAGTATTTT. This codes for CASSPGTSGSTTQYF.

Ten or more counts support this clonotype. The gene calls are TRBV6-4 and TRBJ1-2, with unresolved D. The CDR3 has 12 residues. Germline V gene data show CDR1 as MRHNA and CDR2 as SNTAGT. V was clipped by 3 bases and J by 5 bases, with 7 bases between them. The CDR3 DNA sequence: TGTGCCAGCAGTGAGCCGGGGTATGGCTACACCTTC. Its translation is CASSEPGYGYTF.

This clonotype occurred a few times. The chain recombines TRBV5-1 with TRBJ2-3, with TRBD2 matching over 8 bases. Germline loops: CDR1 SGHRS, CDR2 YFSETQ. After removal of 3 bases from V and 3 bases from J, the junction contained 6 bases not matched to a gene. This CDR3 is 15 amino acids long. CDR3 DNA sequence: TGCGCCAGCAGCTCGAGCGGGAGTGTAACAGATACGCAGTATTTT. Translating it yields CASSSSGSVTDTQYF.

This clonotype is a singleton in its sample. The rearrangement joins TRBV28 to TRBJ2-1, with 7 bases matching TRBD1. After removal of 6 bases from V and 7 bases from J, the junction contained 6 bases not matched to a gene. Germline values: CDR1 MDHEN, CDR2 SYDVKM. The CDR3 extends over 13 amino acids. The CDR3 DNA follows: TGTGCCAGCAGGACAGGGCAAAGGAATGAGCAGTTCTTC. This sequence encodes CASRTGQRNEQFF.

This clonotype has a count of ten or more. V and J are TRBV4-3 and TRBJ2-3; 7 nucleotides align to TRBD1. J lost 0 bases, V lost 3 bases, and 9 bases had no gene match. The CDR3 extends over 17 amino acids. Germline assignment: CDR1 LGHNA and CDR2 YSLEER. CDR3: CASSQLPGQTSTDTQYF. The CDR3 nucleotides are TGCGCCAGCAGCCAGTTACCGGGACAGACTAGCACAGATACGCAGTATTTT.

This clonotype was counted between two and nine times. The rearrangement uses TRBV24-1 and TRBJ2-1; D gene ambiguous. Germline assignment: CDR1 KGHDR and CDR2 SFDVKD. The CDR3 has 12 residues. Trimming stripped 9 bases from V and 9 bases from J, with 14 bases between. Here the CDR3 DNA reads TGTGCCACCGGTAATGACTTCGGTGAGCAGTTCTTC. It encodes CATGNDFGEQFF.

The chain links TRBV24-1 to TRBJ2-1; 8 bases line up with TRBD1. The CDR3 has 15 amino acids. The V and J ends lost 9 bases and 6 bases, in that order; junction bases with no gene match: 12. Looked up from germline, CDR1 is KGHDR and CDR2 is SFDVKD. Written as DNA, the CDR3 is TGTGCCACCCGACAAGCAGGGGGCGAATTCAATGAGCAGTTCTTC. Amino acid sequence: CATRQAGGEFNEQFF.

Details on this clonotype: One end of the junction varies from germline; a read error may be responsible. This rearrangement joins TRBV20-1 to TRBJ2-1, with TRBD1 identical over 7 bases. There are 14 residues in the CDR3. The germline gives CDR1 DFQATT, CDR2 SNEGSKA (reference sequence). The CDR3 sequence: CGAARQGSYNEQFF. CDR3 in DNA: TGCGGTGCTGCCAGACAGGGCTCCTACAATGAGCAGTTCTTC.

This clonotype was found a few times. The rearrangement links TRBV5-1 to TRBJ2-1, with D tentatively TRBD2 (6 bases). Trimming removed 2 bases at V and 4 bases at J, with 16 bases between. CDR1 and CDR2 from the germline V gene are SGHRS and YFSETQ. This CDR3 has 16 residues. The CDR3 bases are TGCGCCAGCAGCTTAAACAACCGGGGGAAATACAATGAGCAGTTCTTC. Translated: CASSLNNRGKYNEQFF. The whole variable domain, filled in from reference TRBV5-1 and TRBJ2-1, reads KAGVTQTPRYLIKTRGQQVTLSCSPISGHRSVSWYQQTPGQGLQFLFEYFSETQRNKGNFPGRFSGRQFSNSRSEMNVSTLELGDSALYLCASSLNNRGKYNEQFFGPGTRLTVL.

In this sample, this clonotype turned up a few times. The chain recombines TRBV20-1 with TRBJ2-5; D is uncertain. Germline-derived CDR1 and CDR2 are DFQATT and SNEGSKA (reference sequence). The V and J ends lost 3 bases and 7 bases respectively, with 12 bases between them. This CDR3 region has 12 residues. For the CDR3, the DNA is TGCAGTGCTAGGACGAAGTTTGGGACCCAGTACTTC. Residues: CSARTKFGTQYF.

This clonotype has ten or more counts. The chain links TRBV20-1 to TRBJ1-5; 9 bases line up with TRBD1. J lost 6 bases, V lost 7 bases, and 7 bases had no gene match. The CDR3 consists of 13 residues. In germline, CDR1 is DFQATT, CDR2 SNEGSKA (reference sequence). The CDR3 is CSVPRQGGQPQHF. The CDR3 bases are TGCAGTGTTCCCAGACAGGGGGGTCAGCCCCAGCATTTT.

The genes are TRBV20-1 and TRBJ2-1; D not certain. CDR1 and CDR2 (germline): DFQATT, SNEGSKA (reference sequence). This CDR3 contains 13 residues. V lost 2 bases, J lost 5 bases, and 10 bases lay in between. CDR3 residues: CSARLYVNNEQFF. As DNA, the CDR3 is TGCAGTGCTAGATTATACGTTAACAATGAGCAGTTCTTC.